This TCR beta chain was recorded in a study of PD-L1 blockade in urothelial cancer. Clones were sequenced by immunoSEQ multiplex PCR, and TCRdb holds only the in-frame ones, with some missing. Seen here are about 79,000 clones, approximately 80% observed once, and the top ten hold approximately 7.1%. The sample's time point: pretreatment peripheral blood. The source was PBMCs, collected around atezolizumab (anti-PD-L1) treatment. The receptor's source is a middle-aged man with urothelial cancer.

In DNA, the CDR3 is TGCGCCAGCCGGGGGTATACCTACAATGAGCAGTTCTTC. The encoded protein is CASRGYTYNEQFF. The V and J genes are TRBV5-1 and TRBJ2-1; tentative D call: TRBD2 (6 bases). Trimming stripped 7 bases from V and 2 bases from J, with 10 bases between. Germline V lookup: CDR1 SGHRS, CDR2 YFSETQ. The CDR3 has 13 residues.